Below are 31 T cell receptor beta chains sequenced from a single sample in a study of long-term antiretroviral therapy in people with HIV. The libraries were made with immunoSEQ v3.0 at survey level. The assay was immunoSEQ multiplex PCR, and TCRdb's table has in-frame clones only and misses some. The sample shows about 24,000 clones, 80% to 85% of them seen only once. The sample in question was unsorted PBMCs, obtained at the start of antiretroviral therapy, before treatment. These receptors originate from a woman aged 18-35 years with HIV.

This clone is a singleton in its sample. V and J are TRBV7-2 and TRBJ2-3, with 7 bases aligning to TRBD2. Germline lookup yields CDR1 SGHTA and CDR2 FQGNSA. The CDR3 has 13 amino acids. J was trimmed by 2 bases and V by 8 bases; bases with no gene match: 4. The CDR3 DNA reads TGTGCCAGCGGGGACTACGTCACAGATACGCAGTATTTT. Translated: CASGDYVTDTQYF.

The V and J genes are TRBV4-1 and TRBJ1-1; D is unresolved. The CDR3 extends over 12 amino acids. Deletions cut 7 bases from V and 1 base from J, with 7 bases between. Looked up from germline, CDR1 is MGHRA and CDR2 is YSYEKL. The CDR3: CASNGKNTEAFF. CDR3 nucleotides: TGCGCCAGCAATGGAAAGAACACTGAAGCTTTCTTT.

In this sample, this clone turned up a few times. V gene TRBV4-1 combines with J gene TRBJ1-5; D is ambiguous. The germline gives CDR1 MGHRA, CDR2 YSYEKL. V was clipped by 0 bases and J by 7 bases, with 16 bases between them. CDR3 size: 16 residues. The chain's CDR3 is CASSQEDGGGGQPQHF. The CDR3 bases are TGCGCCAGCAGCCAAGAGGACGGAGGAGGAGGCCAGCCCCAGCATTTT.

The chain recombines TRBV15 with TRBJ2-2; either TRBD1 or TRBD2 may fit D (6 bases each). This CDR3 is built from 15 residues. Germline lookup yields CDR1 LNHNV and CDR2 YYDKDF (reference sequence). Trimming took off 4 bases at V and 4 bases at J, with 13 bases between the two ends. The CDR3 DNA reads TGTGCCACCAGCACCCTCCGGGGGCCCACCGGGGAGCTGTTTTTT. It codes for CATSTLRGPTGELFF.

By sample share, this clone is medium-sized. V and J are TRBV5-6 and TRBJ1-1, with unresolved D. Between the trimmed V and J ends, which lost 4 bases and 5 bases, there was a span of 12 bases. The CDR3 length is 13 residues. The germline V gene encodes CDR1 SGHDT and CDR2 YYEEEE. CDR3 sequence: CASSPSTGTEAFF. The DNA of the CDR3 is TGTGCCAGCAGCCCTTCTACGGGGACTGAAGCTTTCTTT.

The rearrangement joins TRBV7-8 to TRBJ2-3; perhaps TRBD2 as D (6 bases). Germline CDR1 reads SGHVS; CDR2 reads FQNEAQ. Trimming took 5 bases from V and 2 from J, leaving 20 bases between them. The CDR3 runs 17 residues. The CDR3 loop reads CASSQRGIASSTDTQYF. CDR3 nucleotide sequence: TGTGCCAGCAGCCAACGGGGGATAGCGTCCTCCACAGATACGCAGTATTTT.

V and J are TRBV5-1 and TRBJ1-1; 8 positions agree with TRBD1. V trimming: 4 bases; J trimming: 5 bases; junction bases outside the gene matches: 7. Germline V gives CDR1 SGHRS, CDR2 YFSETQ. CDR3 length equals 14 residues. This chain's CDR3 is CASSLNTGGTEAFF. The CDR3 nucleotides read TGCGCCAGCAGCCTTAATACAGGGGGGACTGAAGCTTTCTTT.

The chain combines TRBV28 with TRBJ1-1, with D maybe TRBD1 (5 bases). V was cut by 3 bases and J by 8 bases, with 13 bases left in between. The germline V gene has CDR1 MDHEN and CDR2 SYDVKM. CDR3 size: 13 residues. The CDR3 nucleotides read TGTGCCAGCAGTTTCGCAGGGCCTGGGGAAGCTTTCTTT. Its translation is CASSFAGPGEAFF.

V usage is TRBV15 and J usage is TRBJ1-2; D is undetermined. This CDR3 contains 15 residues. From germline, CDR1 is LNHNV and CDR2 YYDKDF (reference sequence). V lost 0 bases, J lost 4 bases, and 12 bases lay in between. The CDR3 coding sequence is TGTGCCACCAGCAGAGACATCGGATGGAGCTATGGCTACACCTTC. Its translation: CATSRDIGWSYGYTF.

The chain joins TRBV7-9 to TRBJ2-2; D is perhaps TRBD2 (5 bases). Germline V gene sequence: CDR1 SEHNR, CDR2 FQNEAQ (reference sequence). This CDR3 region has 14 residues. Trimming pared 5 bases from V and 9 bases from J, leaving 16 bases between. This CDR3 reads CASSAGLPSRELFF. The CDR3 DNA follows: TGTGCCAGCAGCGCCGGACTGCCGAGTAGGGAGCTGTTTTTT.

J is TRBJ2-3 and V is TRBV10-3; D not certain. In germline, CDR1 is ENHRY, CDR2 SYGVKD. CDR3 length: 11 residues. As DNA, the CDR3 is TGTGCTCCTCCAGGCGTGGATACGCAGTATTTT. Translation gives CAPPGVDTQYF.

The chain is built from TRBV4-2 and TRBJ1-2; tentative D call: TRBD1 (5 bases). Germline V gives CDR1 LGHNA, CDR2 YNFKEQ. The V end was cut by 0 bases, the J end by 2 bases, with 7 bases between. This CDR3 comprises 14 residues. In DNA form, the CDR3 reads TGTGCCAGCAGCCAAGAAGGGGACAACTATGGCTACACCTTC. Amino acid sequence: CASSQEGDNYGYTF.

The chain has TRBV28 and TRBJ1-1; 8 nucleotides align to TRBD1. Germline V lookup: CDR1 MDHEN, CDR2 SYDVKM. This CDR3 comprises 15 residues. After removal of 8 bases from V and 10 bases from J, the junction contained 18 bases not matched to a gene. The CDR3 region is CASSSQGAPTLGAFF. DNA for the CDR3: TGTGCCAGCTCCTCCCAGGGGGCCCCCACTTTGGGAGCTTTCTTT.

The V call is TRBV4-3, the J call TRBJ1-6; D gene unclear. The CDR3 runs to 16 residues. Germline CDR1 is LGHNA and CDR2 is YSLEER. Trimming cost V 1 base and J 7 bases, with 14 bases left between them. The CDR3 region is CASSQVLLEGNSPLHF. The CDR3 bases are TGCGCCAGCAGCCAAGTCCTCCTCGAGGGAAATTCACCCCTCCACTTT.

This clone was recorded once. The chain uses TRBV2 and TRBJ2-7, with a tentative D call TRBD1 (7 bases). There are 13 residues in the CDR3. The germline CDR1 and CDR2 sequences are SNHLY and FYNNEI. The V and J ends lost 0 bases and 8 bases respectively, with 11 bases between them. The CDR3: CASSEAGGQQQYF. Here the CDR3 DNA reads TGTGCCAGCAGTGAAGCGGGGGGACAGCAGCAGTACTTC.

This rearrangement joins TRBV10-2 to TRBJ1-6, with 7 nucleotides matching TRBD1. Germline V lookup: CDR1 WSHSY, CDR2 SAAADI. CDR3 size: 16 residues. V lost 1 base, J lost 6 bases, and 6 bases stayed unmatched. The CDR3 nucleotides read TGCGCCAGCAGTGAGTGGGAGGCAGGGGGTAATTCACCCCTCCACTTT. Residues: CASSEWEAGGNSPLHF.

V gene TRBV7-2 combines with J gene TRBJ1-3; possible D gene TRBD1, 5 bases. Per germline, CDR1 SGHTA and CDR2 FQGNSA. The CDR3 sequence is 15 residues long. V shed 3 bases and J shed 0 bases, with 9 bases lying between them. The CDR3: CASSLGDISGNTIYF. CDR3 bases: TGTGCCAGCAGCTTGGGGGATATCTCTGGAAACACCATATATTTT. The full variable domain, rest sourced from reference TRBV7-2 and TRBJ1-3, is GAGVSQSPSNKVTEKGKDVELRCDPISGHTALYWYRQSLGQGLEFLIYFQGNSAPDKSGLPSDRFSAERTGGSVSTLTIQRTQQEDSAVYLCASSLGDISGNTIYFGEGSWLTVV.

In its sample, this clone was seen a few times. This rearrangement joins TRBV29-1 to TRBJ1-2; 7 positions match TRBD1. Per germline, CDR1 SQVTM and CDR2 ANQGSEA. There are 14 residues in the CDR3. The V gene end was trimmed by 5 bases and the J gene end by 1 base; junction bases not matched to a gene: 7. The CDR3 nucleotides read TGCAGCGTTTTTACAGGGGAAAATAACTATGGCTACACCTTC. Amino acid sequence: CSVFTGENNYGYTF. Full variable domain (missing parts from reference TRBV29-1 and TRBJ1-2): SAVISQKPSRDICQRGTSLTIQCQVDSQVTMMFWYRQQPGQSLTLIATANQGSEATYESGFVIDKFPISRPNLTFSTLTVSNMSPEDSSIYLCSVFTGENNYGYTFGSGTRLTVV.

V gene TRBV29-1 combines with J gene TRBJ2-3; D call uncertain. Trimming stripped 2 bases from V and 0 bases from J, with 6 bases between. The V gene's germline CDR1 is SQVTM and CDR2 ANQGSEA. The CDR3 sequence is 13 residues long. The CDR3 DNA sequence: TGCAGCGTTGAATTGGGGAGCACAGATACGCAGTATTTT. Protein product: CSVELGSTDTQYF.

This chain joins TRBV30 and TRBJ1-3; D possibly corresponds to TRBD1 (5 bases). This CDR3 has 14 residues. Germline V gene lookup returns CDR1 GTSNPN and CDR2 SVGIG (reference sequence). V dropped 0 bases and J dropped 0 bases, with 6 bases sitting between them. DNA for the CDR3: TGTGCCTGGAGTGTAGGGACCTCTGGAAACACCATATATTTT. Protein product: CAWSVGTSGNTIYF.

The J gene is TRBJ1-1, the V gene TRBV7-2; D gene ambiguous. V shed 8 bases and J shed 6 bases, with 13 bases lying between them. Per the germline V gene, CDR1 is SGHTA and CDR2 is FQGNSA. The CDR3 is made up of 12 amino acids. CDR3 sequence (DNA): TGTGCCAGCGATAACCAGGTAGCTGAAGCTTTCTTT. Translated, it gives CASDNQVAEAFF.

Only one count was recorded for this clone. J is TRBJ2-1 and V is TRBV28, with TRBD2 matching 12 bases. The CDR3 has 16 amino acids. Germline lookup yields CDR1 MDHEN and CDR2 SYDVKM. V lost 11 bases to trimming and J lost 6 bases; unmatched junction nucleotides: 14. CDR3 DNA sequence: TGTGCCTACGGGAGGGCTAGCGGGAGGGTGGGCAATGAGCAGTTCTTC. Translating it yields CAYGRASGRVGNEQFF.

CDR3 DNA: TGTGCCAGTTACACAGGGTATGGTAGCACTGAAGCTTTCTTT. This sequence encodes CASYTGYGSTEAFF. The gene calls are TRBV19 and TRBJ1-1, with a possible D match to TRBD1 (6 bases). This CDR3 has 14 amino acids. Germline CDR1 is LNHDA and CDR2 is SQIVND (reference sequence). The germline V and J ends were trimmed by 8 bases and 4 bases, with 17 bases remaining between them.

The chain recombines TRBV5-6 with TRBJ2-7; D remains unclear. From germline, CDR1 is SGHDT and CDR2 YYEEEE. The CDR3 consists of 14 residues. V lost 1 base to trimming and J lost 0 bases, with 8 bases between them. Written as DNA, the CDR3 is TGTGCCAGCAGCTTGCTCAGGTTCTCCTACGAGCAGTACTTC. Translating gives CASSLLRFSYEQYF.

CDR3 amino acids: CASSFESGEGDTQYF. CDR3 DNA sequence: TGTGCCAGCAGCTTCGAGTCGGGGGAGGGAGATACGCAGTATTTT. The chain employs TRBV5-6 and TRBJ2-3; 7 bases are shared with TRBD2. The CDR3 is 15 amino acids. Trimming at V came to 2 bases and at J to 5 bases, leaving 8 bases not matched to a gene. In germline, CDR1 is SGHDT, CDR2 YYEEEE.

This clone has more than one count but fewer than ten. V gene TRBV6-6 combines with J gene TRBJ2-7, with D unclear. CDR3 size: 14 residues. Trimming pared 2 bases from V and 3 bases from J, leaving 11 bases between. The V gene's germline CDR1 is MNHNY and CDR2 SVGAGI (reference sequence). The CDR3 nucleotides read TGTGCCAGCAGTTACAGCCCCTGGAGCTACGAGCAGTACTTC. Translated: CASSYSPWSYEQYF.

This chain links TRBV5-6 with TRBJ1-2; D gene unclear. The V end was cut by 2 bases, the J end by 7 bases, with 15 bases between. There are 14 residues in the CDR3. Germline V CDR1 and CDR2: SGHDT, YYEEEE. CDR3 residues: CASSFSTVEVGYTF. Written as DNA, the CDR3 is TGTGCCAGCAGCTTTTCTACAGTCGAGGTTGGCTACACCTTC.

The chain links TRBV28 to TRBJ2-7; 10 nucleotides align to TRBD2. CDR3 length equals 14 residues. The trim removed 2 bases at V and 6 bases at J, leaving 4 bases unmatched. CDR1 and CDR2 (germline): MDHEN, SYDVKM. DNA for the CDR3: TGTGCCAGCAGTTTACCTAGCGGGAGACTCGAGCAGTACTTC. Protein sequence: CASSLPSGRLEQYF.

CDR3 protein: CASSQGDNYEQYF. As DNA, the CDR3 is TGTGCCAGCAGCCAAGGGGACAACTACGAGCAGTACTTC. This chain connects TRBV4-2 to TRBJ2-7, with D maybe TRBD1 (6 bases). CDR1 and CDR2 from the germline V gene are LGHNA and YNFKEQ. The CDR3 has 13 amino acids. Trimming left V 1 base short and J 3 bases short, with 7 bases between.

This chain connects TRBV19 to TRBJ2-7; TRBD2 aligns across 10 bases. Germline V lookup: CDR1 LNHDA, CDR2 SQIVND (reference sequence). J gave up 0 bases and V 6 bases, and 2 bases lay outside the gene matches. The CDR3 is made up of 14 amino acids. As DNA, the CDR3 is TGTGCCAGTAGCCTAGCGGGAGACTCCTACGAGCAGTACTTC. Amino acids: CASSLAGDSYEQYF.

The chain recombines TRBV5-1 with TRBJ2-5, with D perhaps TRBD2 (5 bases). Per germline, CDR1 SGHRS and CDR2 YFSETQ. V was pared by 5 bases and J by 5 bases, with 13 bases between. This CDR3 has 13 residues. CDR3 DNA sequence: TGCGCCAGCAGTTCCAGCGGAGCGGAGACCCAGTACTTC. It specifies CASSSSGAETQYF.